Described below is a single TCR beta chain sequence and its context. These data originate in a study of control samples from healthy donors and cancer patients. Sequencing was performed with immunoSEQ multiplex PCR; in TCRdb, only in-frame clones are kept and a portion is missing. The sample contains approximately 170,000 clones, roughly 90% of which appear only once. What was sequenced was blood. The source of this sequence is a woman in her fifties or sixties in good health.

The DNA of the CDR3 is TGTGCCAGCAGCCAAGATCCCAGGGGGCGAGAGACCCAGTACTTC. Protein: CASSQDPRGRETQYF. The chain couples TRBV14 to TRBJ2-5; 8 nucleotides match TRBD1. Germline V gene data show CDR1 as SGHDN and CDR2 as FVKESK. Trimming removed 0 bases from V and 4 bases from J; junction bases left unmatched: 4. This CDR3 has 15 amino acids.